The 32 T cell receptor beta chains below all came from one sample that was sequenced in a study of T cells in Graves' hyperthyroidism and ophthalmopathy (dated by TCRdb to about 2019). Receptor libraries were prepared by multiplex PCR. The listed sequencing device is Illumina HiSeq 2000. TCR beta CDR3 regions were amplified from RNA transcripts. For the first round of RT-PCR on the TCR CDR3, the HTBI primer set was used together with the Qiagen OneStep RT-PCR kit. TCRdb itself trimmed the public reads at Q25 with fastp, ran MiXCR and retained productive beta chains. Rows merge per CDR3 protein into single entries with the most common DNA and genes. The sample table lists about 620,000 distinct CDR3 sequences, around 15% of them with a count of one. The ten largest account for around 4% of the sample. The material sequenced was blood. The receptors derive from a woman aged 30 to 39 with Graves' hyperthyroidism.

This clonotype was detected ten times or more. The chain has TRBV5-1 and TRBJ2-3; D is ambiguous. The germline V gene encodes CDR1 SGHRS and CDR2 YFSETQ. Trimming cost V 1 base and J 0 bases, with 9 bases left between them. The CDR3 length is 15 residues. The CDR3 protein is CASSLYGPSTDTQYF. DNA for the CDR3: TGCGCCAGCAGCTTGTACGGCCCTAGCACAGATACGCAGTATTTT. The whole variable domain, filled in from reference TRBV5-1 and TRBJ2-3, reads KAGVTQTPRYLIKTRGQQVTLSCSPISGHRSVSWYQQTPGQGLQFLFEYFSETQRNKGNFPGRFSGRQFSNSRSEMNVSTLELGDSALYLCASSLYGPSTDTQYFGPGTRLTVL.

In its sample, this clonotype was seen many times. The V call is TRBV20-1, the J call TRBJ2-7; 9 bases are a match to TRBD2. CDR1 and CDR2 from the germline V gene are DFQATT and SNEGSKA (reference sequence). J was trimmed by 1 base and V by 5 bases; bases with no gene match: 6. This CDR3 contains 14 residues. The CDR3 DNA reads as TGCAGTGCTGCGCCGGGACTAGCTTCCTACGAGCAGTACTTC. Translated, it gives CSAAPGLASYEQYF.

This clonotype came up many times. The V gene is TRBV12-3 or TRBV12-4, the J gene TRBJ2-7; D call uncertain. Trimming removed 3 bases at V and 8 bases at J, with 8 bases between. CDR3 size: 11 residues. CDR3 amino acids: CASSFKTQQYF. In DNA form, the CDR3 reads TGTGCCAGCAGTTTCAAGACGCAGCAGTACTTC.

In this sample, this clonotype turned up a few times. The chain is built from TRBV27 and TRBJ1-5; a possible D gene is TRBD1 (6 bases). Trimming took off 6 bases at V and 3 bases at J, with 24 bases between the two ends. Germline CDR1 and CDR2: MNHEY and SMNVEV (reference sequence). The CDR3 sequence is 18 residues long. CDR3 amino acids: CASSPLPVAGANNQPQHF. DNA of the CDR3: TGTGCCAGCAGCCCCCTTCCGGTGGCAGGGGCGAACAATCAGCCCCAGCATTTT.

This clonotype was counted only a few times. V usage is TRBV3-1 and J usage is TRBJ2-4, with TRBD2 matching over 11 bases. This CDR3 spans 21 amino acids. Per germline, CDR1 LGHDT and CDR2 YNNKEL (reference sequence). The junction had 25 bases not matched to a gene; V was cut back by 4 bases and J by 8 bases. DNA for the CDR3: TGTGCCAGCAGCCGAGCCACAGACCCGGGACTAGCGGTCCCAAGGAAGGACATTCAGTACTTC. Translated, it gives CASSRATDPGLAVPRKDIQYF.

This chain uses TRBV29-1 with TRBJ2-7; no firm D call. Between the trimmed V and J ends, which lost 6 bases and 3 bases, there was a span of 12 bases. The CDR3 is 12 amino acids. Germline V gene lookup returns CDR1 SQVTM and CDR2 ANQGSEA. The CDR3 is CSVLFRNYEQYF. The CDR3 DNA is TGCAGCGTCCTCTTTAGGAACTACGAGCAGTACTTC.

In this sample, this clonotype turned up a few times. The J gene is TRBJ1-5, the V gene TRBV6-5; D unclear. CDR1 is MNHEY, CDR2 SVGAGI, per germline. V was cut by 0 bases and J by 2 bases, with 8 bases left in between. The CDR3 is made up of 15 amino acids. CDR3 loop: CASSYSRLGNQPQHF. The CDR3 DNA sequence: TGTGCCAGCAGTTACTCGAGGTTGGGCAATCAGCCCCAGCATTTT.

Only a few counts were recorded for this clonotype. The V gene is TRBV10-3, the J gene TRBJ2-5; 9 nucleotides match TRBD1. CDR1 is ENHRY, CDR2 SYGVKD, per germline. The V segment lost 4 bases and the J segment 3 bases; nucleotides outside the gene matches: 0. This CDR3 region has 13 residues. CDR3 sequence: CAISGQGEETQYF. The CDR3 DNA reads TGTGCCATCAGTGGACAGGGGGAAGAGACCCAGTACTTC.

Of note for this clonotype: This may arise from a read error, as a much more abundant clone is one base away. The chain employs TRBV7-9 and TRBJ2-1, with 9 bases matching TRBD1. The last part of the DNA fits TRBJ2-7 better; the J call may be wrong. The CDR3 has 15 residues. Germline V CDR1 and CDR2: SEHNR, FQNEAQ (reference sequence). The CDR3 bases are TGTGCCAGCAGCTTAGAGACAGGGGGAGGGAATGAGCAGTACTTC. This codes for CASSLETGGGNEQYF.

Only a few counts were recorded for this clonotype. V is TRBV9 and J is TRBJ2-3, with 9 bases that match TRBD2. In germline, CDR1 is SGDLS, CDR2 YYNGEE. The V and J ends lost 4 bases and 4 bases, in that order; junction bases with no gene match: 10. The CDR3 loop spans 16 amino acids. CDR3 nucleotides: TGTGCCAGCAGCCTAATAGCGGGAGCGCAGGCAGATACGCAGTATTTT. This translates into CASSLIAGAQADTQYF.

This clonotype was observed many times. V is TRBV6-2 or TRBV6-3 and J is TRBJ1-1, with D perhaps matching TRBD1 (5 bases). CDR3 length equals 14 residues. Deletions cut 6 bases from V and 6 bases from J, with 17 bases between. Germline V gives CDR1 MNHEY, CDR2 SVGEGT. DNA of the CDR3: TGTGCCAGCAGCATACTGGGGGGAGACGCTGAAGCTTTCTTT. The encoded protein is CASSILGGDAEAFF.

This clonotype was counted at least ten times. The chain recombines TRBV7-6 with TRBJ1-1, with D perhaps matching TRBD1 (5 bases). With 6 bases removed from V and 7 bases from J, the gap between germline ends came to 27 bases. CDR1 SGHVS and CDR2 FNYEAQ come from the germline V gene. There are 17 residues in the CDR3. The CDR3 region is CASSLQRAGIGSGEAFF. CDR3 nucleotide sequence: TGTGCCAGCAGTTTACAGAGGGCAGGGATTGGGTCGGGTGAAGCTTTCTTT.

In the case of this clonotype: Since a much larger clone is just one base distant, this may be a read error. This chain uses TRBV7-2 with TRBJ2-1; TRBD2 might be the D (7 bases). The CDR3 is made up of 15 amino acids. The V end lost 5 bases, the J end lost 7 bases, and 18 bases lay between the germline ends. Germline lookup yields CDR1 SGHTA and CDR2 FQGNSA. In DNA, the CDR3 is TGTGCCAGCAGCCACCGGGACGGGGGGCGAAATGAGCAGTTCTTC. This encodes CASSHRDGGRNEQFF.

This clonotype occurred many times. The chain is built from TRBV19 and TRBJ1-1, with TRBD1 matching over 7 bases. Trimming took 5 bases from V and 1 from J; bases not matched to a gene: 7. This CDR3 has 15 amino acids. Germline CDR1 is LNHDA and CDR2 is SQIVND (reference sequence). CDR3 nucleotide sequence: TGTGCCAGTAGTGTTACAGGGGCACCGAACACTGAAGCTTTCTTT. Its translation is CASSVTGAPNTEAFF.

This clonotype was counted at least ten times. The chain couples TRBV11-2 to TRBJ1-5; TRBD1 might be the D (5 bases). Germline CDR1 SGHAT, CDR2 FQNNGV. The CDR3 consists of 15 residues. Trimming pared 5 bases from V and 1 base from J, leaving 12 bases between. This CDR3 is CASSLSGGSNQPQHF. CDR3 nucleotides: TGTGCCAGCAGCCTAAGCGGGGGAAGCAATCAGCCCCAGCATTTT.

The chain recombines TRBV20-1 with TRBJ2-3, with 8 bases matching TRBD1. The CDR3 is made up of 16 amino acids. J lost 11 bases, V lost 3 bases, and 19 bases had no gene match. Germline loops: CDR1 DFQATT, CDR2 SNEGSKA (reference sequence). CDR3 amino acids: CSASRPGTGSLAGQYF. CDR3 in DNA: TGCAGTGCTAGTAGACCCGGGACAGGTTCTCTCGCGGGGCAGTATTTT.

Many counts were recorded for this clonotype. This rearrangement joins TRBV12-3 or TRBV12-4 to TRBJ1-1; D is ambiguous. V lost 7 bases and J lost 8, with 14 bases in between. The CDR3 has 12 residues. CDR3 sequence: CASITGGTEAFF. The CDR3 bases are TGTGCCAGCATTACGGGTGGTACGGAAGCTTTCTTT.

A note on this clonotype: A read error may be the cause here, since a much bigger clone is one base away. The chain combines TRBV28 with TRBJ2-1; D call uncertain. CDR1 is MDHEN and CDR2 is SYDVKM in the germline V gene. The CDR3 spans 12 residues. Between the trimmed V and J ends, which lost 5 bases and 9 bases, there was a span of 11 bases. The DNA of the CDR3 is TGTGCCAGCAGTAAAGGCAAGGGTGAGCAGTTCTTC. Protein: CASSKGKGEQFF.

At least ten counts were recorded for this clonotype. At one end the junction does not follow the germline gene, possibly because of a read error. The chain links TRBV7-3 to TRBJ1-1; TRBD1 matches at 9 bases. Germline values: CDR1 SGHTA, CDR2 FQGTGA. CDR3 size: 17 residues. CDR3 in amino acids: CASSLTGTGFMNTEAFF. CDR3 nucleotides: TGTGCCAGCAGCCTAACTGGGACAGGGTTCATGAACACTGAAGCTTTCTTT.

This clonotype was observed at least ten times. The rearrangement links TRBV20-1 to TRBJ1-5, with a tentative D call TRBD1 (5 bases). This CDR3 comprises 16 residues. Trimming pared 6 bases from V and 3 bases from J, leaving 21 bases between. The germline gives CDR1 DFQATT, CDR2 SNEGSKA (reference sequence). CDR3 in amino acids: CSAWDSRVAHNQPQHF. CDR3 DNA: TGCAGTGCCTGGGACTCCAGGGTGGCCCACAATCAGCCCCAGCATTTT.

This clonotype has at least ten counts. This chain's CDR3 is CASRTYVYNEQFF. CDR3 sequence (DNA): TGTGCCAGCAGGACTTACGTGTACAATGAGCAGTTCTTC. This chain links TRBV6-1 with TRBJ2-1; D remains ambiguous. Germline V gene sequence: CDR1 MNHNS, CDR2 SASEGT. Trimming took off 6 bases at V and 4 bases at J, with 10 bases between the two ends. This CDR3 has 13 amino acids.

This clonotype was picked up many times. The rearrangement joins TRBV28 to TRBJ1-2; D may be TRBD1 (5 bases). Germline V gene sequence: CDR1 MDHEN, CDR2 SYDVKM. The V and J ends lost 6 bases and 3 bases respectively, with 14 bases between them. This CDR3 has 14 amino acids. This CDR3 reads CASSQGIPHYGYTF. The CDR3 nucleotides are TGTGCCAGCAGCCAGGGTATCCCACACTATGGCTACACCTTC.

This clonotype was counted ten times or more. The chain couples TRBV10-3 to TRBJ2-7; D is perhaps TRBD1 or TRBD2 (5 bases each). The V end was cut by 11 bases, the J end by 1 base, with 12 bases between. This CDR3 is 12 amino acids long. Germline loops: CDR1 ENHRY, CDR2 SYGVKD. Here the CDR3 DNA reads TGTGCCTCCGGGACGCTTTCCTACGAGCAGTACTTC. This sequence encodes CASGTLSYEQYF.

There are many counts of this clonotype. The chain employs TRBV28 and TRBJ2-7; TRBD1 aligns across 7 bases. The CDR3 extends over 13 amino acids. Germline CDR1 reads MDHEN; CDR2 reads SYDVKM. The trim removed 3 bases at V and 3 bases at J, leaving 2 bases unmatched. For the CDR3, the DNA is TGTGCCAGCAGTTTGGGACAGTTCTACGAGCAGTACTTC. This encodes CASSLGQFYEQYF.

This clonotype has at least ten counts. The chain employs TRBV28 and TRBJ2-1; 8 nucleotides match TRBD2. Looked up from germline, CDR1 is MDHEN and CDR2 is SYDVKM. The CDR3 contains 16 residues. V lost 3 bases to trimming and J lost 10 bases; unmatched junction nucleotides: 14. CDR3 in DNA: TGTGCCAGCAGTTTCTTAGCTAGCGGGCCCTTACGGGAGCAGTTCTTC. Translation: CASSFLASGPLREQFF.

The chain employs TRBV28 and TRBJ2-4; tentatively, D is TRBD1 (5 bases). Per the germline V gene, CDR1 is MDHEN and CDR2 is SYDVKM. V lost 8 bases to trimming and J lost 6 bases, with 20 bases between them. CDR3 length: 15 residues. CDR3 sequence: CASQAGSNQRNIQYF. In DNA form, the CDR3 reads TGTGCCAGCCAAGCAGGGTCCAATCAGAGAAACATTCAGTACTTC. Based on the CDR3 plus reference TRBV28 and TRBJ2-4, the full variable domain is DVKVTQSSRYLVKRTGEKVFLECVQDMDHENMFWYRQDPGLGLRLIYFSYDVKMKEKGDIPEGYSVSREKKERFSLILESASTNQTSMYLCASQAGSNQRNIQYFGAGTRLSVL.

Many counts were recorded for this clonotype. Relative to the germline gene, one junction end is altered; a read error may explain this. The V and J genes are TRBV3-1 and TRBJ2-1, with TRBD2 matching 14 bases. The V gene's germline CDR1 is LGHDT and CDR2 YNNKEL (reference sequence). The CDR3 is 16 residues long. The CDR3 loop is CASSQTQPGLAGERFF. CDR3 DNA sequence: TGTGCCAGCAGCCAGACCCAGCCGGGACTAGCGGGAGAGCGGTTCTTC.

This clonotype was recorded a few times. This chain links TRBV7-3 with TRBJ2-1; 12 nucleotides align to TRBD2. Germline V gene data show CDR1 as SGHTA and CDR2 as FQGTGA. The V segment lost 2 bases and the J segment 7 bases; nucleotides outside the gene matches: 9. The CDR3 loop spans 17 amino acids. DNA of the CDR3: TGTGCCAGCAGCTTACAGCCGACTAGCGGGAGTGGTAATGAGCAGTTCTTC. It codes for CASSLQPTSGSGNEQFF.

This clonotype was seen at least ten times. This chain uses TRBV20-1 with TRBJ2-1; D possibly matches TRBD1 or TRBD2 (5 bases each). Germline V gene data show CDR1 as DFQATT and CDR2 as SNEGSKA (reference sequence). V was trimmed by 3 bases and J by 5 bases, leaving 11 bases between them. The CDR3 covers 13 residues. The CDR3 region has the DNA TGCAGTGCTAGTTCCAGGGACCACAATGAGCAGTTCTTC. Its protein is CSASSRDHNEQFF.

The gene calls are TRBV6-1 and TRBJ2-2; D is unresolved. The CDR3 covers 14 residues. The ends were cut back, 7 bases at V and 4 bases at J, with 13 bases in the middle. CDR1 and CDR2 (germline): MNHNS, SASEGT. CDR3 residues: CASKGWTSTGELFF. As DNA, the CDR3 is TGTGCCAGCAAAGGGTGGACCTCCACCGGGGAGCTGTTTTTT.

About this clonotype itself: The junction differs from germline at one of its ends, possibly a read error. The chain recombines TRBV28 with TRBJ1-5, with TRBD1 identical over 9 bases. The germline V gene has CDR1 MDHEN and CDR2 SYDVKM. The CDR3 contains 15 residues. The CDR3 DNA reads TGTGCCGGCAGTTCCCGGACAGGGGGCAATCAGCCCCAGCATTTT. Its translation is CAGSSRTGGNQPQHF.

The genes are TRBV9 and TRBJ1-2; TRBD1 matches 8 bases. Germline CDR1 SGDLS, CDR2 YYNGEE. The CDR3 length is 13 residues. V trimming: 4 bases; J trimming: 6 bases; junction bases outside the gene matches: 5. The CDR3, as DNA: TGTGCCAGCAGCTTCACAGGGGGTAATGGCTACACCTTC. Amino acid sequence: CASSFTGGNGYTF. Complete variable domain (other parts from reference TRBV9 and TRBJ1-2): DSGVTQTPKHLITATGQRVTLRCSPRSGDLSVYWYQQSLDQGLQFLIQYYNGEERAKGNILERFSAQQFPDLHSELNLSSLELGDSALYFCASSFTGGNGYTFGSGTRLTVV.